The present T cell receptor beta chain was sequenced within a study of beta chain features in type 1 diabetes. This clone has a count of ten or more. Its antigen is unknown. Overall study findings and caveats: Shorter TCRB CDR3s, moderately but significantly so, marked every one of the four CD4+ subsets in Type 1 diabetes patients. It was possible that PCR favored shorter templates, equally so in patients and controls.

Germline V CDR1 and CDR2: SQVTM, ANQGSEA. V was pared by 7 bases and J by 7 bases, with 17 bases between. CDR3 length: 13 residues. Reverse transcribing all isolated RNA meant expressed TCRB transcripts were sequenced. The assay was immunoSEQ multiplex PCR, and TCRdb's table has in-frame clones only and misses some. Found here are approximately 170,000 clones, approximately 8.1% of them singletons; the top ten hold about 0.5%. The chain employs TRBV29-1 and TRBJ2-1, with D maybe TRBD2 (5 bases). Sequencing used central memory CD4+ T cells from blood. The TCR originated in a young man with type 1 diabetes. The CDR3 DNA follows: TGCAGCGCTGGCCGGGATTTGGTTAATGAGCAGTTCTTC. This encodes CSAGRDLVNEQFF.